Shown below are 9 T cell receptor beta chains from a single sample sequenced in a study of cytomegalovirus exposure and HLA in healthy donors. Profiling relied on immunoSEQ multiplex PCR, and the TCRdb table lists in-frame clones only, not all of them. The sample yields hundreds of thousands of clones, around 86% seen once. The specimen sequenced was PBMCs. The receptors derive from a woman aged 25 to 45 in good health and CMV-seropositive.

This chain uses TRBV4-1 with TRBJ2-7; TRBD2 matches at 8 bases. Germline V gene lookup returns CDR1 MGHRA and CDR2 YSYEKL. This CDR3 has 16 amino acids. The J segment lost 4 bases and the V segment lost 5 bases, leaving 13 bases of the junction unmatched. The CDR3 DNA is TGCGCCAGCAGCTCCAGGACAAGCGGGAGCGGGTACGAGCAGTACTTC. Translating it yields CASSSRTSGSGYEQYF.

This clone was seen a few times. The chain recombines TRBV6-1 with TRBJ2-3; no clear D gene. The CDR3 contains 13 residues. CDR1 and CDR2 from the germline V gene are MNHNS and SASEGT. Trimming shortened V by 6 bases and J by 7 bases, and 14 bases separated the two germline ends. CDR3 DNA: TGTGCCAGCAGGGAATCGAGTGGTTATACGCAGTATTTT. Translated, it gives CASRESSGYTQYF.

This clone showed up just a few times. V is TRBV2 and J is TRBJ1-2; no firm D call. Trimming cost V 4 bases and J 5 bases, with 5 bases left between them. Germline V gene sequence: CDR1 SNHLY, CDR2 FYNNEI. This CDR3 has 11 amino acids. CDR3 residues: CASSAGYGYTF. The CDR3 coding sequence is TGTGCCAGCAGTGCGGGGTATGGCTACACCTTC.

The chain carries TRBV6-1 and TRBJ2-1, with D perhaps TRBD1 (5 bases). Trimming removed 10 bases from V and 0 bases from J, with 13 bases in between. This CDR3 comprises 14 residues. Germline V gives CDR1 MNHNS, CDR2 SASEGT. CDR3 bases: TGTGCCATCACACAGGTGAGCTCCTACAATGAGCAGTTCTTC. This translates into CAITQVSSYNEQFF.

V and J are TRBV15 and TRBJ2-5; a possible D gene is TRBD1 (6 bases). V was cut by 0 bases and J by 4 bases, with 18 bases left in between. The germline V gene encodes CDR1 LNHNV and CDR2 YYDKDF (reference sequence). The CDR3 contains 17 residues. In nucleotides, the CDR3 is TGTGCCACCAGCAGAGAAGCCTATGAGTCAGGGGCAGAGACCCAGTACTTC. It codes for CATSREAYESGAETQYF.

The chain employs TRBV28 and TRBJ2-7, with 9 bases matching TRBD1. CDR1 is MDHEN and CDR2 is SYDVKM in the germline V gene. Germline trimming cut 6 bases from V and 3 bases from J; bases unmatched to any gene: 12. The CDR3 is 16 residues long. CDR3 nucleotides: TGTGCCAGCAGCCAACCACGGGGACAGGGCCGCTACGAGCAGTACTTC. Translation: CASSQPRGQGRYEQYF.

This chain uses TRBV28 with TRBJ2-7, with 7 bases that match TRBD1. CDR3 length: 15 residues. Losses at the gene ends were 4 bases for V and 0 bases for J; bases not matched to a gene: 6. Germline lookup yields CDR1 MDHEN and CDR2 SYDVKM. For the CDR3, the DNA is TGTGCCAGCAGTTCCAGGGACAGTTACTCCTACGAGCAGTACTTC. Its translation is CASSSRDSYSYEQYF.

The gene calls are TRBV11-3 and TRBJ2-5, with TRBD1 matching 10 bases. Germline V gene lookup returns CDR1 SGHNT and CDR2 YENEEA. The trim removed 4 bases at V and 2 bases at J, leaving 10 bases unmatched. This CDR3 spans 17 amino acids. CDR3 nucleotide sequence: TGTGCCAGCAGCTCCCACCCTCCGGACAGGGGGCAAGAGACCCAGTACTTC. It specifies CASSSHPPDRGQETQYF.

This chain links TRBV15 with TRBJ2-5; 8 positions match TRBD1. The CDR3 extends over 14 amino acids. V shed 0 bases, J shed 3 bases, and the junction held 0 bases outside the gene matches. CDR1 and CDR2 (germline): LNHNV, YYDKDF (reference sequence). The chain's CDR3 is CATSREDREETQYF. The CDR3 bases are TGTGCCACCAGCAGAGAGGACAGGGAAGAGACCCAGTACTTC.